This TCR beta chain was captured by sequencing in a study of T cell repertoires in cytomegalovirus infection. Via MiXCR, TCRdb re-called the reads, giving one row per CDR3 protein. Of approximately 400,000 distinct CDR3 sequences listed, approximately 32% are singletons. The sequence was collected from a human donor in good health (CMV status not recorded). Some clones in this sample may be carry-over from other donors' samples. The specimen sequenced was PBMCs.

The CDR3 loop reads CASSSHGREAFF. For the CDR3, the DNA is TGTGCCAGCAGCTCCCATGGGCGTGAAGCTTTCTTT. The V gene is TRBV7-9, the J gene TRBJ1-1; no clear D. Germline V gene sequence: CDR1 SEHNR, CDR2 FQNEAQ (reference sequence). The CDR3 contains 12 residues. V dropped 4 bases and J dropped 7 bases, with 10 bases sitting between them. The full variable domain, in which reference TRBV7-9 and TRBJ1-1 provide the parts outside the CDR3, is DTGVSQNPRHKITKRGQNVTFRCDPISEHNRLYWYRQTLGQGPEFLTYFQNEAQLEKSRLLSDRFSAERPKGSFSTLEIQRTEQGDSAMYLCASSSHGREAFFGQGTRLTVV.